One and the same sample provided the 12 T cell receptor beta chains below, sequenced in a study of vaccination and CD4 T cells after COVID-19. Treatment here: approximately nine-day PBMC culture with coronavirus spike peptide pools or control peptides (ViraFEST assay). The study sequenced cultured CD4+ T cell DNA using the Oncomine TCR Beta short-read assay. TCRdb reprocessed the PCR reads via MiXCR and lists one record per CDR3 protein. Among 9,500 to 11,000 distinct CDR3 sequences listed, roughly 27% were seen once. Which antigens these TCRs recognize remains unknown. The sample here was CD4+ T cells from blood, cultured in vitro, taken before SARS-CoV-2 vaccination. The receptors derive from a human donor who received a COVID-19 vaccine.

The chain uses TRBV27 and TRBJ2-2, with 10 bases lining up with TRBD2. Losses at the gene ends were 8 bases for V and 3 bases for J; bases not matched to a gene: 0. The germline CDR1 and CDR2 sequences are MNHEY and SMNVEV (reference sequence). The CDR3 extends over 13 amino acids. The CDR3 DNA sequence: TGTGCCAGCCTAGCGGGGGACACCGGGGAGCTGTTTTTT. This sequence encodes CASLAGDTGELFF.

This clonotype was found a few times. The chain employs TRBV5-1 and TRBJ1-2; D is unclear. The germline V gene encodes CDR1 SGHRS and CDR2 YFSETQ. With 0 bases removed from V and 0 bases from J, the gap between germline ends came to 6 bases. The CDR3 totals 14 residues. In DNA form, the CDR3 reads TGCGCCAGCAGCTTGGGGACCCCTAACTATGGCTACACCTTC. Translation: CASSLGTPNYGYTF. Full variable domain (outside the CDR3, taken from reference TRBV5-1 and TRBJ1-2): KAGVTQTPRYLIKTRGQQVTLSCSPISGHRSVSWYQQTPGQGLQFLFEYFSETQRNKGNFPGRFSGRQFSNSRSEMNVSTLELGDSALYLCASSLGTPNYGYTFGSGTRLTVV.

This chain links TRBV20-1 with TRBJ2-1, with a possible D match to TRBD2 (7 bases). V lost 6 bases and J lost 8, with 14 bases in between. The germline V gene has CDR1 DFQATT and CDR2 SNEGSKA (reference sequence). The CDR3 is 12 amino acids. CDR3 DNA sequence: TGCAGTGCCAGGAGGGGGGGCGATGAGCAGTTCTTC. As protein: CSARRGGDEQFF.

In its sample, this clonotype was seen a few times. The rearrangement uses TRBV12-3 or TRBV12-4 and TRBJ2-2, with D uncertain. Trimming took off 5 bases at V and 5 bases at J, with 6 bases between the two ends. The CDR3 length is 12 residues. The CDR3 nucleotides are TGTGCCAGCAGTCATGTTACCGGGGAGCTGTTTTTT. Its translation: CASSHVTGELFF.

This chain links TRBV2 with TRBJ1-1; D is possibly TRBD1 (6 bases). The CDR3 contains 13 residues. The germline V gene encodes CDR1 SNHLY and CDR2 FYNNEI. Trimming stripped 7 bases from V and 1 base from J, with 10 bases between. In DNA, the CDR3 is TGTGCCAGCATTGGGGGGGCGAACACTGAAGCTTTCTTT. This translates into CASIGGANTEAFF.

The sample holds a few counts of this clonotype. The J gene is TRBJ1-2, the V gene TRBV12-3 or TRBV12-4, with D possibly matching TRBD1 (6 bases). V shed 3 bases and J shed 6 bases, with 11 bases lying between them. The CDR3 has 13 residues. CDR3 amino acids: CASSFGAGDGYTF. The CDR3 DNA sequence: TGTGCCAGCAGTTTTGGGGCAGGGGATGGCTACACCTTC.

The genes are TRBV30 and TRBJ2-1; TRBD1 or TRBD2 may be the D gene (5 bases each). This CDR3 region has 14 residues. Germline V lookup: CDR1 GTSNPN, CDR2 SVGIG (reference sequence). V lost 2 bases and J lost 0, with 8 bases in between. The CDR3 DNA follows: TGTGCCTGGAGTCGGGGCTACTCCTACAATGAGCAGTTCTTC. This encodes CAWSRGYSYNEQFF. The full variable domain, with the rest looked up from reference TRBV30 and TRBJ2-1, is SQTIHQWPATLVQPVGSPLSLECTVEGTSNPNLYWYRQAAGRGLQLLFYSVGIGQISSEVPQNLSASRPQDRQFILSSKKLLLSDSGFYLCAWSRGYSYNEQFFGPGTRLTVL.

This clonotype was seen only a few times. J is TRBJ1-3 and V is TRBV19; possible D gene TRBD1, 5 bases. Germline V CDR1 and CDR2: LNHDA, SQIVND (reference sequence). The CDR3 spans 14 residues. V lost 2 bases and J lost 4, with 9 bases in between. This CDR3 is CASSIWGSGNTIYF. The DNA of the CDR3 is TGTGCCAGTAGTATATGGGGCTCCGGAAACACCATATATTTT.

This clonotype occurred a few times. V and J are TRBV27 and TRBJ2-2, with TRBD1 as a possible D gene (6 bases). The CDR3 has 14 residues. V lost 5 bases and J lost 5, with 12 bases in between. CDR1 and CDR2 (germline): MNHEY, SMNVEV (reference sequence). The CDR3 DNA sequence: TGTGCCAGCAGTAGAGCAGGGGAAACCGGGGAGCTGTTTTTT. It is translated as CASSRAGETGELFF.

The rearrangement uses TRBV18 and TRBJ1-6; D gene unclear. Germline V gene sequence: CDR1 KGHSH, CDR2 LQKENI. This CDR3 comprises 15 residues. The germline V and J ends were trimmed by 1 base and 0 bases, with 4 bases remaining between them. As DNA, the CDR3 is TGTGCCAGCTCACCACAAAGCTCCTATAATTCACCCCTCCACTTT. Its protein is CASSPQSSYNSPLHF.

The genes are TRBV20-1 and TRBJ1-6; 7 positions agree with TRBD1. The junction had 6 bases not matched to a gene; V was cut back by 0 bases and J by 7 bases. The CDR3 is 15 amino acids. The germline V gene has CDR1 DFQATT and CDR2 SNEGSKA (reference sequence). The CDR3 reads CSARENRGENSPLHF. CDR3 nucleotides: TGCAGTGCTAGAGAAAACAGGGGTGAGAATTCACCCCTCCACTTT.

The chain carries TRBV5-5 and TRBJ2-7; D gene ambiguous. The V and J ends lost 0 bases and 9 bases respectively, with 16 bases between them. Looked up from germline, CDR1 is SGHKS and CDR2 is YYEKEE (reference sequence). This CDR3 is built from 14 residues. CDR3 DNA: TGTGCCAGCAGCTTGGGAGTGGAAGATACGTCGCAGTACTTC. This translates into CASSLGVEDTSQYF.